The rows below give T cell receptor beta chains drawn from one sample of a study of T cells in Graves' hyperthyroidism and ophthalmopathy. TCRdb called the multiplex PCR reads again in MiXCR, with one record for every CDR3 protein. The sample records around 500,000 distinct CDR3 sequences, about 15% being singletons. The sequenced sample consisted of blood. These receptors were obtained from a woman aged 18 to 35 with Graves' hyperthyroidism. Both conserved end residues are part of each CDR3. The D gene is left open where the match is weak. Not all rows give a size; the values are once, few, many and, for expanded clones, a class.

j_gene,d_gene,abundance,v_gene,len,CDR3nt,CDR3aa
TRBJ2-3,-,many,TRBV10-3,16,TGTGCCATCAGTGAGTCTCGTGCGAAGCTCACAGATACGCAGTATTTT,CAISESRAKLTDTQYF
TRBJ1-1,-,few,TRBV6-2/TRBV6-3,16,TGTGCCTCCTACTCTCTAGGGGGGCGGGACGGCACTGAAGCTTTCTTT,CASYSLGGRDGTEAFF
TRBJ2-5,-,many,TRBV9,12,TGTGCCAGCAGCGCGGGCTTCGAGACCCAGTACTTC,CASSAGFETQYF
TRBJ2-1,-,few,TRBV10-3,17,TGTGCCATCAGTGATTGGGCGGACTCCGTTTCTTACAATGAGCAGTTCTTC,CAISDWADSVSYNEQFF
TRBJ1-1,TRBD1,many,TRBV6-5,17,TGTGCCAGCAGTTACTTCAGGGGGGGACGCTTGAACACTGAAGCTTTCTTT,CASSYFRGGRLNTEAFF
TRBJ2-5,-,-,TRBV14,16,TGTGCCAGCAGCCAGGGATACGGCGTAATTCAAGAGACCCAGTACTTC,CASSQGYGVIQETQYF
TRBJ2-2,TRBD1,many,TRBV9,20,TGTGCCAGCAGCGTAAGGTTGATCTGGTTGGGACAGGGGAACTCCGGGGAGCTGTTTTTT,CASSVRLIWLGQGNSGELFF
TRBJ1-5,TRBD1,many,TRBV3-1,13,TGTGCCAGCAGCCATTCGACAGGGGGGCCCCAGCATTTT,CASSHSTGGPQHF
TRBJ1-1,TRBD1,few,TRBV10-3,14,TGTGCCATCCAAAGGGACAGGGAGGACACTGAAGCTTTCTTT,CAIQRDREDTEAFF
TRBJ1-5,-,many,TRBV3-1,13,TGTGCCAGCAGCCAAGATGAGGGCCAGCCCCAGCATTTT,CASSQDEGQPQHF
TRBJ2-5,-,many,TRBV14,13,TGTGCCAGCAGCCGCCTAGAAGGGGAGACCCAGTACTTC,CASSRLEGETQYF
TRBJ1-6,TRBD1,-,TRBV5-1,17,TGCGCCAGCAGCTTGAGGCCTCCGGGACAGGGCAGCTCACCCCTCCACTTT,CASSLRPPGQGSSPLHF
TRBJ1-6,-,-,TRBV19,14,TGTGCCAGTAGTATATCACCATATAATTCACCCCTCCACTTT,CASSISPYNSPLHF
TRBJ2-1,-,many,TRBV19,16,TGTGCCAGCCAGAGTTATTCAACGATCCTAGGCAATGAGCAGTTCTTC,CASQSYSTILGNEQFF
TRBJ1-2,-,few,TRBV19,16,TGTGCCAGTAGTATAATCGGCGGCCCGGGGGATAGCGGCTACACCTTC,CASSIIGGPGDSGYTF
TRBJ2-7,TRBD2,-,TRBV7-9,16,TGTGCCAGCAGCCAGAAGGACGGGAGGAGCTCCTACGAGCAGTACTTC,CASSQKDGRSSYEQYF
TRBJ1-3,TRBD1,-,TRBV30,15,TGTGCCTGGAGTGTCACAGGGGGCCATGGGGACACCATATATTTT,CAWSVTGGHGDTIYF
TRBJ2-3,TRBD1,-,TRBV14,20,TGTGCCAGCAGCCAAGGGCCGGGACAGGGGGACATTTCTAGCACAGATACGCAGTATTTT,CASSQGPGQGDISSTDTQYF
TRBJ2-1,-,many,TRBV2,13,TGTGCCAGCTCCTTACTAGGAATCAATGAGCAGTTCTTC,CASSLLGINEQFF
TRBJ2-7,TRBD2,-,TRBV10-3,12,TGTGCCATCTCTGGGGGGGCCTACGAGCAGTACTTC,CAISGGAYEQYF
TRBJ2-1,TRBD2,many,TRBV10-3,17,TGTGCCATCAGTGAGTCACTCGGGACTAGCGGTAACAATGAGCAGTTCTTC,CAISESLGTSGNNEQFF
TRBJ2-1,TRBD2,-,TRBV7-2,16,TGTGCCAGCAGCACTAACAAGGGACTAGCAAACAATGAGCAGTTCTTC,CASSTNKGLANNEQFF
TRBJ1-1,-,many,TRBV11-1,17,TGTGCCAGCAGCTTAGGCTACAGGGTGGGGATGAACACTGAAGCTTTCTTT,CASSLGYRVGMNTEAFF
TRBJ2-5,-,many,TRBV19,16,TGTGCCAGTAGTATTCGTGGGTTTGGGCGGGCTGAGGCCCAGTACTTC,CASSIRGFGRAEAQYF
TRBJ1-1,-,many,TRBV7-9,16,TGTGCCAGCAGCTTAACCCTTACACAGGGTGGCACTGAAGCTTTCTTT,CASSLTLTQGGTEAFF
TRBJ2-7,-,few,TRBV29-1,11,TGCAGCGTTGAATTTAACTACGAGCAGTACTTC,CSVEFNYEQYF
TRBJ1-1,-,many,TRBV18,17,TGTGCCAGCTCACTAATCCCCCGGAGGACTGATAACTCTGAAGCTTTCTTT,CASSLIPRRTDNSEAFF
TRBJ1-2,-,many,TRBV19,16,TGTGCCAGTAGTATAGTTAGGGCCTGGGGCGGCTATGGCTACACCTTC,CASSIVRAWGGYGYTF
TRBJ2-1,-,many,TRBV12-3/TRBV12-4,15,TGTGCCAGCAGTTTTTACGGCGGGATAAGGGAGATCAAGTTCTTC,CASSFYGGIREIKFF
TRBJ2-6,TRBD1,many,TRBV30,18,TGTGCCTGGAGTGTTCTTCAACAGGGGGCTGCTGGGGCCAACGTCCTGACTTTC,CAWSVLQQGAAGANVLTF
TRBJ1-2,-,-,TRBV28,15,TGTGCCAGCAGTACCACCCCTGGCAGATACTATGGCTACACCTTC,CASSTTPGRYYGYTF
TRBJ1-1,-,many,TRBV12-3/TRBV12-4,16,TGTGCCAGCAGTTTTACCCCGAGCAGGAGGAACACTGAAGCTTTCTTT,CASSFTPSRRNTEAFF
TRBJ2-5,-,-,TRBV5-1,13,TGCGCCAGCAGCTTGGATGTAGAAGAGACCCAGTACTTC,CASSLDVEETQYF
TRBJ1-6,-,many,TRBV12-3/TRBV12-4,15,TGTGCCAGCAGTCTACGACAGGTCTATAATTCACCCCTCCACTTT,CASSLRQVYNSPLHF
TRBJ2-4,-,few,TRBV20-1,15,TGCAGTGCTAGAGGGGGCAAATTAGCCAAAAACATTCAGTACTTC,CSARGGKLAKNIQYF
TRBJ2-3,TRBD2,-,TRBV24-1,19,TGTGCCACCAGTGACTCGGGACTAGCGGGAGGGGGACTCACAGATACGCAGTATTTT,CATSDSGLAGGGLTDTQYF
TRBJ1-5,-,-,TRBV6-9,20,TGTGCCAGCAGTTACCACCCAAGACTGGCTACCGGTAATAGCAATCAGCCCCAGCATTTT,CASSYHPRLATGNSNQPQHF
TRBJ2-2,TRBD2,-,TRBV12-3/TRBV12-4,17,TGTGCCAGCAGTTTTAGGCCGGGACTAGCGGAAACCGGGGAGCTGTTTTTT,CASSFRPGLAETGELFF
TRBJ1-6,-,many,TRBV12-3/TRBV12-4,15,TGTGCCAGCAGTTTTGCGAGCTCCTATAATTCACCCCTCCACTTT,CASSFASSYNSPLHF
TRBJ2-4,TRBD2,few,TRBV20-1,13,TGCAGTGCTCACCGGGAGGGAAAAAACATTCAGTACTTC,CSAHREGKNIQYF
TRBJ1-6,-,many,TRBV12-3/TRBV12-4,16,TGTGCCAGCAGGGCCCGGAGGGCGCGCGATAATTCACCCCTCCACTTT,CASRARRARDNSPLHF
TRBJ2-3,TRBD2,many,TRBV5-6,15,TGTGCCAGCAGGGCGGGAGGGAATCTTACAGATACGCAGTATTTT,CASRAGGNLTDTQYF
TRBJ2-5,TRBD2,many,TRBV18,13,TGTGCCAGCTCCTTTAGCGGGACAGAGACCCAGTACTTC,CASSFSGTETQYF
TRBJ2-5,-,-,TRBV30,16,TGTGCCTGGAGTGGAGTGGGAGGCCGGGCCAGAGAGACCCAGTACTTC,CAWSGVGGRARETQYF
TRBJ2-7,-,-,TRBV7-2,17,TGTGCCAGCAGCTTAGCAGGATTGGCGGGCGGCGCCTACGAGCAGTACTTC,CASSLAGLAGGAYEQYF
TRBJ2-1,TRBD2,-,TRBV7-9,15,TGTGCCAGGAGCGACCTAGCGGGAGGCGTAGGTGAGCAGTTCTTC,CARSDLAGGVGEQFF
TRBJ2-3,-,many,TRBV29-1,12,TGCAGCGTTGGAGGGCGGGCAGATACGCAGTATTTT,CSVGGRADTQYF
TRBJ2-1,TRBD2,few,TRBV28,16,TGTGCCAGCGTCCCTTGGGGTAGCGGGGGGGCTGGGGAGCAGTTCTTC,CASVPWGSGGAGEQFF
TRBJ1-1,-,many,TRBV5-1,13,TGCGCCAGCAGCTTGGCCGTGAAGGATGAAGCTTTCTTT,CASSLAVKDEAFF
TRBJ2-1,TRBD1,many,TRBV10-3,17,TGTGCCATCAGTGGGGCCCGTTCGGGACAGGTCTGGGATGAGCAGTTCTTC,CAISGARSGQVWDEQFF
TRBJ2-1,-,-,TRBV9,14,TGTGCCAGCAGCGCCCTAAGGGACTACAATGAGCAGTTCTTC,CASSALRDYNEQFF
TRBJ1-2,-,many,TRBV30,15,TGTGCCTGGACCCGGGGATACACTTACTTCTATGGCTACACCTTC,CAWTRGYTYFYGYTF
TRBJ2-3,-,-,TRBV12-3/TRBV12-4,11,TGTGCCAGCTTAGGAGTGGATACGCAGTATTTT,CASLGVDTQYF
TRBJ2-5,-,-,TRBV7-3,15,TGTGCCAGCAGCGCTAGAGGGGTGGAAGGAGAGACCCAGTACTTC,CASSARGVEGETQYF
TRBJ1-2,TRBD1,-,TRBV2,15,TGTGCCAGCAGTGGGACAGGGGGTCCTAACTATGGCTACACCTTC,CASSGTGGPNYGYTF
TRBJ2-2,-,many,TRBV3-1,15,TGTGCCAGCAGCCACACCTATCCGAACACCGGGGAGCTGTTTTTT,CASSHTYPNTGELFF
TRBJ2-1,-,once,TRBV19,12,TGTGCCAGTAGTATACGTTACAATGAGCAGTTCTTC,CASSIRYNEQFF